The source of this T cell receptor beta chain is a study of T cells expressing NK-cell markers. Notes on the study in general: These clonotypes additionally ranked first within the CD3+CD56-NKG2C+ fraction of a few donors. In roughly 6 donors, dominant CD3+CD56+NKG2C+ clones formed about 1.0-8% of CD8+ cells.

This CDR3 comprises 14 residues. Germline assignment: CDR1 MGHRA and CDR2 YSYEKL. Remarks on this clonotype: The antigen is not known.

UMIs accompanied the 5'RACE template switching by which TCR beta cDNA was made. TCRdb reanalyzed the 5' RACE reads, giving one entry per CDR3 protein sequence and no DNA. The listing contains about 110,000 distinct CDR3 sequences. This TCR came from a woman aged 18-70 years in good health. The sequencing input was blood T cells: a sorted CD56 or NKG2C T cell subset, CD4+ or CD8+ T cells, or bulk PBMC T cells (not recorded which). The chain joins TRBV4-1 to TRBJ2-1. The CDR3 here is CASSQEIMGNEQFF.